This T cell receptor beta chain was observed in a study of regulatory T cells in long-lasting Graves disease. Both iRepertoire HTBI primers and Arm-PCR of CDR3 regions were used to build the TCR beta libraries. TCRdb recomputed calls from the multiplex PCR reads with MiXCR, one row per CDR3 protein. The sample yields around 450,000 distinct CDR3 sequences, over 12% seen once. This clonotype was picked up many times. The time point here: newly diagnosed GD, antithyroid drugs for less than 3 months. After RNA was extracted from PBMCs, the TCR library was made from it. J lost 8 bases, V lost 7 bases, and 8 bases had no gene match. CDR1 MNHEY and CDR2 SMNVEV come from the germline V gene (reference sequence). CDR3 size: 14 residues. A further study also used this sample, focusing on T cells in Graves' hyperthyroidism and ophthalmopathy. Per that paper: Prediction of ophthalmopathy progression came a median around 6 months pre-onset.

This clonotype originated in a middle-aged woman with Graves disease. This specimen consisted of peripheral blood mononuclear cells (PBMCs), obtained at new diagnosis, from a patient treated with antithyroid drugs. The rearrangement uses TRBV27 and TRBJ2-1, with 10 nucleotides matching TRBD2. The DNA for the CDR3 is TGTGCCAGCACCGGAGCGGGAGGGCCATATGAGCAGTTCTTC. Translation gives CASTGAGGPYEQFF.